The next 9 T cell receptor beta chains were all read from a single sample in a study of T cells in Graves' hyperthyroidism and ophthalmopathy. There were TCR beta CDR3 regions amplified from RNA transcripts. TCR CDR3 regions were first amplified by RT-PCR with HTBI primers. TCRdb called the multiplex PCR reads again in MiXCR, with one record for every CDR3 protein. The sample has about 700,000 distinct CDR3 sequences; about 14% are singletons. Source material: blood. These receptors originate from a woman younger than 35 with Graves' hyperthyroidism.

This clonotype was counted between two and nine times. It is likely a read error, because the conserved phenylalanine at the end of the CDR3 is missing. V gene TRBV6-5 combines with J gene TRBJ2-5; 10 nucleotides match TRBD2. CDR1 MNHEY and CDR2 SVGAGI come from the germline V gene. Losses at the gene ends were 7 bases for V and 4 bases for J; bases not matched to a gene: 21. The length of the CDR3 is 19 residues. CDR3 in DNA: TGTGCCAGCATTACAGGACTAGCGGACCTACTTCCTTCGGGAGAGACCCAGTACTTA. Protein product: CASITGLADLLPSGETQYL.

This clonotype occurred a few times. This chain joins TRBV4-1 and TRBJ2-1, with 10 bases fitting TRBD2. V shed 1 base and J 9 bases; nucleotides not matched to a gene: 6. From germline, CDR1 is MGHRA and CDR2 YSYEKL. The CDR3 sequence is 15 residues long. The CDR3 bases are TGCGCCAGCAGCCAAGTAGCGGGAGGTTTGGGTGAGCAGTTCTTC. This encodes CASSQVAGGLGEQFF.

This clonotype has more than one count but fewer than ten. The chain has TRBV19 and TRBJ1-5; possibly TRBD1 for D (6 bases). The length of the CDR3 is 16 residues. Trimming cost V 3 bases and J 1 base, with 13 bases left between them. Germline V CDR1 and CDR2: LNHDA, SQIVND (reference sequence). The CDR3 sequence is CASSMDGGASNQPQHF. The CDR3 coding sequence is TGTGCCAGTAGTATGGACGGGGGGGCGAGCAATCAGCCCCAGCATTTT.

V is TRBV30 and J is TRBJ1-5; tentatively, D is TRBD1 (5 bases). Germline-derived CDR1 and CDR2 are GTSNPN and SVGIG (reference sequence). The CDR3 length is 14 residues. V was pared by 0 bases and J by 6 bases, with 12 bases between. The CDR3 DNA sequence: TGTGCCTGGAGTGTAGGACATTTGAGTCAGCCCCAGCATTTT. It specifies CAWSVGHLSQPQHF.

This clonotype turned up a few times. V and J are TRBV5-1 and TRBJ2-5; no clear D. CDR1 is SGHRS, CDR2 YFSETQ, per germline. This CDR3 contains 14 residues. V was trimmed by 5 bases and J by 3 bases, leaving 14 bases between them. CDR3 protein: CASSYTGLKETQYF. CDR3 in DNA: TGCGCCAGCAGTTATACGGGCCTGAAAGAGACCCAGTACTTC.

The CDR3 reads CASSQLAGYNEQFF. In nucleotides, the CDR3 is TGTGCCAGTAGCCAGCTAGCGGGATACAATGAGCAGTTCTTC. This chain uses TRBV19 with TRBJ2-1; 9 bases are a match to TRBD2. With V trimmed by 6 bases and J by 4 bases, 4 bases remained unmatched. The germline V gene has CDR1 LNHDA and CDR2 SQIVND (reference sequence). The CDR3 has 14 residues.

This clonotype has at least ten counts. J is TRBJ1-5 and V is TRBV7-2; perhaps TRBD1 as D (5 bases). The germline V and J ends were trimmed by 5 bases and 5 bases, with 16 bases remaining between them. The germline gives CDR1 SGHTA, CDR2 FQGNSA. The CDR3 sequence is 15 residues long. CDR3 DNA sequence: TGTGCCAGCAGCCAAGAGTACGGGGCCTATCAGCCCCAGCATTTT. It is translated as CASSQEYGAYQPQHF.

This clonotype was counted ten times or more. The chain links TRBV6-5 to TRBJ2-1, with 8 bases lining up with TRBD1. The V gene end was trimmed by 0 bases and the J gene end by 4 bases; junction bases not matched to a gene: 8. Germline V gene sequence: CDR1 MNHEY, CDR2 SVGAGI. This CDR3 contains 17 residues. For the CDR3, the DNA is TGTGCCAGCAGTTACTCTTACCTCGGACAGGGATACAATGAGCAGTTCTTC. Its protein is CASSYSYLGQGYNEQFF.

This clonotype was recorded many times. The CDR3 loop is CASSLCLGWQETQYF. The CDR3 bases are TGTGCCAGCAGCTTATGTTTAGGTTGGCAAGAGACCCAGTACTTC. The chain couples TRBV11-3 to TRBJ2-5; D not resolved. V gave up 2 bases and J gave up 2 bases, with 12 bases separating them. This CDR3 is 15 amino acids long. Germline CDR1 reads SGHNT; CDR2 reads YENEEA.